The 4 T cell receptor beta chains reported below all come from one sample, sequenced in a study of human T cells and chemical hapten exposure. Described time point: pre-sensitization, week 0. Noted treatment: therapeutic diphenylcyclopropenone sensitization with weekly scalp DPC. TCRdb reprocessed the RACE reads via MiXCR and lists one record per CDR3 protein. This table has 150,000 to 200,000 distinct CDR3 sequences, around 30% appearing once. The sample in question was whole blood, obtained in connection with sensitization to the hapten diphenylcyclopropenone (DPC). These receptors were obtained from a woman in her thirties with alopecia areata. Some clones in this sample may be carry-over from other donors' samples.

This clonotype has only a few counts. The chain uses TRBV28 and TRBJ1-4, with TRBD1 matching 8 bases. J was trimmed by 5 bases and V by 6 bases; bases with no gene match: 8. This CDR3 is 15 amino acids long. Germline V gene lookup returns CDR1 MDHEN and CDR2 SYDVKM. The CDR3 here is CASSDPGGSNEKLFF. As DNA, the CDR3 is TGTGCCAGCAGCGACCCAGGGGGCTCGAATGAAAAACTGTTTTTT.

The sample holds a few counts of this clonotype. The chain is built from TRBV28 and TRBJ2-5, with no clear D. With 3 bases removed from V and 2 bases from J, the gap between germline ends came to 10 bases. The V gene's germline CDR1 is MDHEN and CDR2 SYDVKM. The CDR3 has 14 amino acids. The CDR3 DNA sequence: TGTGCCAGCAGTTTTTCTGGTATTCAAGAGACCCAGTACTTC. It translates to CASSFSGIQETQYF.

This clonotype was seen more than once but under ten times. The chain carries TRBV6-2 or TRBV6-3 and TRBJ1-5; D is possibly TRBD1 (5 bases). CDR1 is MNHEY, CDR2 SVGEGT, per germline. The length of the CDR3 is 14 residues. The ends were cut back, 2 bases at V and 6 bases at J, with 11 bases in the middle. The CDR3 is CASSYTRDSQPQHF. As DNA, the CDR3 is TGTGCCAGCAGTTACACCAGGGATAGTCAGCCCCAGCATTTT.

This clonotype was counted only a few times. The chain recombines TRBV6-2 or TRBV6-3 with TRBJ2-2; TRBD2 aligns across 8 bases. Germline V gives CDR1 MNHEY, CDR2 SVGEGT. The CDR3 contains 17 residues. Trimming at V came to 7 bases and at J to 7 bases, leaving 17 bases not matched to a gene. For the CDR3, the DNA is TGTGCCAGCACCCTTCCCGGGACTAGTCGCGTCGTCGGGGAGCTGTTTTTT. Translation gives CASTLPGTSRVVGELFF.